Listed here are 20 T cell receptor beta chains from one sample, sequenced in a study of blood T cell repertoires in COVID-19. Libraries were prepared by immunoSEQ multiplex PCR; TCRdb keeps only in-frame clonotypes and omits some of them. The repertoire has some 45,000 clones, more than 70% of them found once; the top ten carry approximately 2.6%. The specimen was peripheral blood. Receptor source: a human donor in a cohort sampled during active COVID-19.

This clone has more than one count but fewer than ten. CDR3 sequence (DNA): TGTGCCAGCAGTCCCCAGGCGGGTACGGGTCAGCCCCAGCATTTT. This encodes CASSPQAGTGQPQHF. This chain connects TRBV6-5 to TRBJ1-5; D unclear. The CDR3 covers 15 residues. V lost 5 bases and J 6 bases, leaving 17 bases between the germline ends. Germline CDR1 MNHEY, CDR2 SVGAGI.

This chain links TRBV5-1 with TRBJ2-5, with D tentatively TRBD2 (6 bases). Trimming removed 0 bases from V and 2 bases from J, with 11 bases in between. This CDR3 is built from 15 residues. Germline CDR1 SGHRS, CDR2 YFSETQ. The CDR3 DNA reads TGCGCCAGCAGCTTGGTCCCCGGGGGACAAGAGACCCAGTACTTC. Protein sequence: CASSLVPGGQETQYF.

This clone appeared once. The V gene is TRBV27, the J gene TRBJ2-7, with D unclear. The CDR3 length is 13 residues. Germline lookup yields CDR1 MNHEY and CDR2 SMNVEV (reference sequence). With 2 bases removed from V and 2 bases from J, the gap between germline ends came to 7 bases. The CDR3 nucleotides are TGTGCCAGCAGTTTAGCTAGAGCCTACGAGCAGTACTTC. Its translation: CASSLARAYEQYF.

The chain recombines TRBV14 with TRBJ2-2, with D hard to call. The CDR3 is made up of 15 amino acids. Germline V gene lookup returns CDR1 SGHDN and CDR2 FVKESK. Between the trimmed V and J ends, which lost 4 bases and 5 bases, there was a span of 14 bases. In DNA, the CDR3 is TGTGCCAGCAGCCCTCCGGCTGGGCTTACCGGGGAGCTGTTTTTT. Protein sequence: CASSPPAGLTGELFF.

This chain uses TRBV5-1 with TRBJ1-1; D unresolved. V lost 1 base, J lost 7 bases, and 11 bases lay in between. CDR3 length: 13 residues. Germline lookup yields CDR1 SGHRS and CDR2 YFSETQ. DNA for the CDR3: TGCGCCAGCAGCTTGCGGGTAGATGGTGAAGCTTTCTTT. As protein: CASSLRVDGEAFF.

CDR3 nucleotide sequence: TGTGCCAGCAGCTTAGGTCTCCGCTATGGCTACACCTTC. Its translation: CASSLGLRYGYTF. V usage is TRBV7-9 and J usage is TRBJ1-2; D gene unclear. The V gene's germline CDR1 is SEHNR and CDR2 FQNEAQ (reference sequence). The CDR3 contains 13 residues. V shed 1 base and J shed 4 bases, with 7 bases lying between them.

The chain recombines TRBV29-1 with TRBJ2-5; D may be TRBD1 (6 bases). Looked up from germline, CDR1 is SQVTM and CDR2 is ANQGSEA. V dropped 3 bases and J dropped 5 bases, with 22 bases sitting between them. The CDR3 extends over 16 amino acids. CDR3 amino acids: CSVDRAGTRIRETQYF. CDR3 sequence (DNA): TGCAGCGTTGATAGGGCCGGGACAAGGATTCGGGAGACCCAGTACTTC.

The chain combines TRBV30 with TRBJ2-7, with 10 bases matching TRBD1. CDR3 length equals 16 residues. The junction had 8 bases not matched to a gene; V was cut back by 0 bases and J by 3 bases. Germline V CDR1 and CDR2: GTSNPN, SVGIG (reference sequence). CDR3: CAWSVPRTGGVYEQYF. CDR3 sequence (DNA): TGTGCCTGGAGTGTACCCCGGACAGGGGGGGTCTACGAGCAGTACTTC.

This clone was observed once. This chain uses TRBV7-8 with TRBJ1-5; no reliable D call. This CDR3 has 15 amino acids. Trimming removed 0 bases at V and 7 bases at J, with 13 bases between. In germline, CDR1 is SGHVS, CDR2 FQNEAQ. The CDR3 coding sequence is TGTGCCAGCAGCTTAGCCTTCGGGTTAAGCCAGCCCCAGCATTTT. Protein: CASSLAFGLSQPQHF.

In this sample, this clone turned up a few times. This chain connects TRBV2 to TRBJ2-3, with 9 bases that match TRBD1. Per germline, CDR1 SNHLY and CDR2 FYNNEI. J gave up 5 bases and V 1 base, and 16 bases lay outside the gene matches. This CDR3 region has 19 residues. The CDR3, as DNA: TGTGCCAGCAGTGAAGAGCTCGGTCTCCGGGACAGGGATATAGATACGCAGTATTTT. Protein: CASSEELGLRDRDIDTQYF.

This chain joins TRBV27 and TRBJ2-6; tentatively, D is TRBD1 (6 bases). Trimming removed 5 bases from V and 2 bases from J, with 10 bases in between. There are 15 residues in the CDR3. The germline CDR1 and CDR2 sequences are MNHEY and SMNVEV (reference sequence). Written as DNA, the CDR3 is TGTGCCAGCAGTGCCTCAGGGGCTGGGGCCAACGTCCTGACTTTC. Translated: CASSASGAGANVLTF. Complete variable domain (other parts from reference TRBV27 and TRBJ2-6): EAQVTQNPRYLITVTGKKLTVTCSQNMNHEYMSWYRQDPGLGLRQIYYSMNVEVTDKGDVPEGYKVSRKEKRNFPLILESPSPNQTSLYFCASSASGAGANVLTFGAGSRLTVL.

The gene calls are TRBV29-1 and TRBJ2-5; 8 bases map to TRBD1. V lost 6 bases and J lost 5; bases outside the gene matches: 11. The germline CDR1 and CDR2 sequences are SQVTM and ANQGSEA. CDR3 length: 14 amino acids. The CDR3 DNA reads TGCAGCGTCCAGAGGACAGGGATTTTGGAGACCCAGTACTTC. It encodes CSVQRTGILETQYF.

The chain links TRBV6-5 to TRBJ1-1; perhaps TRBD1 as D (5 bases). The V gene lost 1 base and the J gene lost 1 base, with 7 bases spanning the gap. CDR1 is MNHEY and CDR2 is SVGAGI in the germline V gene. The CDR3 is 14 residues long. CDR3 in amino acids: CASSYFTGNTEAFF. The CDR3 nucleotides read TGTGCCAGCAGTTACTTTACAGGGAACACTGAAGCTTTCTTT.

This clone has a handful of counts. The rearrangement joins TRBV27 to TRBJ1-1; D gene unclear. V was clipped by 5 bases and J by 5 bases, with 12 bases between them. The CDR3 loop spans 13 amino acids. Germline V gene sequence: CDR1 MNHEY, CDR2 SMNVEV (reference sequence). CDR3 nucleotide sequence: TGTGCCAGCAGTGGATTCTCTAGGACTGAAGCTTTCTTT. Its protein product is CASSGFSRTEAFF.

The chain carries TRBV19 and TRBJ2-1; 8 nucleotides align to TRBD2. J was trimmed by 8 bases and V by 1 base; bases with no gene match: 10. Germline V gene lookup returns CDR1 LNHDA and CDR2 SQIVND (reference sequence). The CDR3 is made up of 16 amino acids. The CDR3 sequence is CASSIGSGGAWDEQFF. DNA of the CDR3: TGTGCCAGTAGTATAGGGAGCGGGGGCGCCTGGGATGAGCAGTTCTTC.

This sequence joins TRBV28 and TRBJ1-2; 8 nucleotides match TRBD1. Germline values: CDR1 MDHEN, CDR2 SYDVKM. V was clipped by 0 bases and J by 11 bases; unmatched bases: 2. The CDR3 length is 12 residues. The CDR3 loop reads CASSLWRTGYTF. DNA for the CDR3: TGTGCCAGCAGTTTATGGCGGACAGGGTACACCTTC.

This chain connects TRBV19 to TRBJ1-5; 7 bases agree with TRBD1. The CDR3 contains 14 residues. Trimming took 2 bases from V and 3 from J; bases not matched to a gene: 1. Germline V gives CDR1 LNHDA, CDR2 SQIVND (reference sequence). The CDR3 DNA reads TGTGCCAGTAGTATAACAGGGGACAATCAGCCCCAGCATTTT. The encoded protein is CASSITGDNQPQHF.

This chain uses TRBV5-4 with TRBJ1-2, with D tentatively TRBD1 (5 bases). The V gene lost 1 base and the J gene lost 4 bases, with 11 bases spanning the gap. Germline lookup yields CDR1 SGHNT and CDR2 YYREEE (reference sequence). CDR3 length: 14 residues. CDR3 region: CASSLQGSSYGYTF. CDR3 DNA: TGTGCCAGCAGCTTGCAGGGCTCTTCCTATGGCTACACCTTC.

This chain links TRBV5-1 with TRBJ2-1; unclear D gene. The CDR3 spans 15 residues. V was cut by 0 bases and J by 6 bases, with 13 bases left in between. Germline assignment: CDR1 SGHRS and CDR2 YFSETQ. This CDR3 reads CASSLGFFQSNEQFF. CDR3 nucleotides: TGCGCCAGCAGCTTGGGATTTTTTCAGTCCAATGAGCAGTTCTTC.

The rearrangement links TRBV30 to TRBJ2-5; D might be TRBD1 (7 bases). Trimming cost V 5 bases and J 1 base, with 11 bases left between them. Germline V gene lookup returns CDR1 GTSNPN and CDR2 SVGIG (reference sequence). The CDR3 runs to 13 residues. The CDR3 DNA is TGTGCCTGGGCGGGACAGACCCAAGAGACCCAGTACTTC. Translating gives CAWAGQTQETQYF.